The 14 T cell receptor beta chains listed next were all sequenced from one sample in a study of long-term antiretroviral therapy in people with HIV. Researchers ran immunoSEQ v3.0 at survey level. Assay: immunoSEQ multiplex PCR; the TCRdb copy retains only in-frame clones and omits some. Of approximately 20,000 clones detected, approximately 80% appear once; the ten largest clones hold over 3.5%. The input for sequencing was unsorted PBMCs, taken 0.5 years after starting antiretroviral therapy. The receptor set was obtained from a man younger than 30 with HIV.

The genes are TRBV6-5 and TRBJ1-4, with D maybe TRBD1 (5 bases). Between the trimmed V and J ends, which lost 10 bases and 6 bases, there was a span of 21 bases. This CDR3 spans 15 amino acids. Germline assignment: CDR1 MNHEY and CDR2 SVGAGI. The CDR3 sequence is CATTKFEGIYEKLFF. The DNA for the CDR3 is TGTGCCACCACCAAGTTTGAGGGGATATATGAAAAACTGTTTTTT.

The V gene is TRBV4-3, the J gene TRBJ2-7; TRBD1 aligns across 8 bases. The CDR3 consists of 15 residues. Trimming cost V 0 bases and J 4 bases; bases outside gene matches: 5. Germline values: CDR1 LGHNA, CDR2 YSLEER. DNA for the CDR3: TGCGCCAGCAGCCAAGAGTACAGGGGGGTGTACGAGCAGTACTTC. As protein: CASSQEYRGVYEQYF.

The rearrangement uses TRBV19 and TRBJ1-2; D possibly corresponds to TRBD1 (6 bases). The germline gives CDR1 LNHDA, CDR2 SQIVND (reference sequence). Trimming pared 6 bases from V and 4 bases from J, leaving 18 bases between. The CDR3 length is 15 residues. CDR3 loop: CASSPGAGSIYGYTF. The DNA for the CDR3 is TGTGCCAGTAGCCCGGGGGCGGGGTCCATCTATGGCTACACCTTC.

The chain links TRBV30 to TRBJ2-7; D gene uncertain. Trimming removed 0 bases at V and 4 bases at J, with 10 bases between. Germline lookup yields CDR1 GTSNPN and CDR2 SVGIG (reference sequence). The CDR3 totals 13 residues. Here the CDR3 reads CAWSVEPLYEQYF. CDR3 nucleotides: TGTGCCTGGAGTGTAGAGCCACTGTACGAGCAGTACTTC. The full variable domain, with the rest looked up from reference TRBV30 and TRBJ2-7, is SQTIHQWPATLVQPVGSPLSLECTVEGTSNPNLYWYRQAAGRGLQLLFYSVGIGQISSEVPQNLSASRPQDRQFILSSKKLLLSDSGFYLCAWSVEPLYEQYFGPGTRLTVT.

The V and J genes are TRBV5-1 and TRBJ1-3, with D hard to call. V lost 4 bases and J lost 2, with 10 bases in between. Germline CDR1 SGHRS, CDR2 YFSETQ. CDR3 length equals 14 residues. Here the CDR3 reads CASSEGRPGNTIYF. The CDR3, as DNA: TGCGCCAGCAGCGAAGGACGGCCTGGAAACACCATATATTTT.

DNA of the CDR3: TGTGCCAGCAGCCCCAAGAACCCCACTCGTTCCATCTACGAGCAGTACTTC. Protein sequence: CASSPKNPTRSIYEQYF. This rearrangement joins TRBV13 to TRBJ2-7; D unresolved. This CDR3 contains 17 residues. V lost 5 bases to trimming and J lost 3 bases, with 23 bases between them. Per the germline V gene, CDR1 is PRHDT and CDR2 is FYEKMQ (reference sequence).

This clone was counted a few times. The V gene is TRBV11-2, the J gene TRBJ2-7; D may correspond to TRBD1 or TRBD2 (5 bases each). There are 14 residues in the CDR3. V was trimmed by 1 base and J by 4 bases, leaving 11 bases between them. CDR1 and CDR2 from the germline V gene are SGHAT and FQNNGV. The CDR3 DNA is TGTGCCAGCAGCTTAGGGCAGGGAGTTTACGAGCAGTACTTC. Its protein is CASSLGQGVYEQYF.

The rearrangement links TRBV5-1 to TRBJ2-1; the match to TRBD2 covers 9 bases. The germline V gene has CDR1 SGHRS and CDR2 YFSETQ. V trimming: 4 bases; J trimming: 4 bases; junction bases outside the gene matches: 9. This CDR3 is 16 amino acids long. CDR3 DNA: TGCGCCAGCAGCCTCGGAGCTAGCGGGACTTACAATGAGCAGTTCTTC. Its protein product is CASSLGASGTYNEQFF.

The CDR3 is CAWRLTSGGGGEQFF. The CDR3 region has the DNA TGTGCCTGGAGACTGACTAGCGGGGGAGGGGGTGAGCAGTTCTTC. The rearrangement links TRBV30 to TRBJ2-1, with 12 bases aligning to TRBD2. Per germline, CDR1 GTSNPN and CDR2 SVGIG (reference sequence). This CDR3 contains 15 residues. Losses at the gene ends were 3 bases for V and 9 bases for J; bases not matched to a gene: 9.

The chain carries TRBV5-6 and TRBJ2-2, with 7 positions matching TRBD2. Germline assignment: CDR1 SGHDT and CDR2 YYEEEE. V dropped 1 base and J dropped 1; count of bases not matched to a gene: 1. The length of the CDR3 is 15 residues. This CDR3 is CASSLLAVNTGELFF. The CDR3 bases are TGTGCCAGCAGCTTGCTAGCGGTGAACACCGGGGAGCTGTTTTTT. The full variable domain, its missing parts supplied by reference TRBV5-6 and TRBJ2-2, is DAGVTQSPTHLIKTRGQQVTLRCSPKSGHDTVSWYQQALGQGPQFIFQYYEEEERQRGNFPDRFSGHQFPNYSSELNVNALLLGDSALYLCASSLLAVNTGELFFGEGSRLTVL.

This chain links TRBV5-4 with TRBJ2-6; D tentatively fits TRBD1 or TRBD2 (5 bases each). Germline loops: CDR1 SGHNT, CDR2 YYREEE (reference sequence). The V end was cut by 4 bases, the J end by 0 bases, with 11 bases between. The CDR3 runs 16 residues. The CDR3 protein is CASSLGTFSGANVLTF. Here the CDR3 DNA reads TGTGCCAGCAGCCTAGGGACCTTCTCTGGGGCCAACGTCCTGACTTTC.

The chain employs TRBV9 and TRBJ1-3; TRBD1 agrees at 7 bases. The CDR3 is 16 residues long. From germline, CDR1 is SGDLS and CDR2 YYNGEE. With 3 bases clipped from V and 3 bases from J, the junction kept 9 bases outside the gene matches. The CDR3 sequence is CASSGTRGLGGNTIYF. CDR3 in DNA: TGTGCCAGCAGCGGTACAAGGGGGCTAGGTGGAAACACCATATATTTT. Filled out from reference TRBV9 and TRBJ1-3, the complete variable domain reads DSGVTQTPKHLITATGQRVTLRCSPRSGDLSVYWYQQSLDQGLQFLIQYYNGEERAKGNILERFSAQQFPDLHSELNLSSLELGDSALYFCASSGTRGLGGNTIYFGEGSWLTVV.

This rearrangement joins TRBV7-2 to TRBJ1-2; 9 bases match TRBD1. V shed 4 bases and J 7 bases; nucleotides not matched to a gene: 7. Germline V gene data show CDR1 as SGHTA and CDR2 as FQGNSA. The CDR3 is made up of 14 amino acids. CDR3 in amino acids: CASSWTGVGSGYTF. The CDR3 DNA reads TGTGCCAGCAGCTGGACAGGGGTGGGGAGTGGCTACACCTTC.

This clone was recorded once. This chain connects TRBV5-1 to TRBJ2-2; 8 bases line up with TRBD1. J gave up 3 bases and V 1 base, and 2 bases lay outside the gene matches. The germline CDR1 and CDR2 sequences are SGHRS and YFSETQ. The CDR3 has 15 amino acids. This CDR3 is CASSLQGADTGELFF. CDR3 nucleotides: TGCGCCAGCAGCTTGCAGGGGGCCGACACCGGGGAGCTGTTTTTT. Complete variable domain (other parts from reference TRBV5-1 and TRBJ2-2): KAGVTQTPRYLIKTRGQQVTLSCSPISGHRSVSWYQQTPGQGLQFLFEYFSETQRNKGNFPGRFSGRQFSNSRSEMNVSTLELGDSALYLCASSLQGADTGELFFGEGSRLTVL.